The sequence of this T cell receptor beta chain was determined in a study of shared clonotypes between healthy human individuals. General study points: Larger richness was generally estimated for naive than memory subsets.

Note on this clone: Its antigen remains unknown.

This CDR3 comprises 15 residues. The V end was cut by 0 bases, the J end by 3 bases, with 12 bases between. Germline CDR1 reads WNHNN; CDR2 reads SYGVQD (reference sequence). The method was immunoSEQ multiplex PCR; TCRdb's version includes in-frame clones alone and lacks a portion of them. In the table there are approximately 1,000,000 clones, around 78% of which are singletons. This clonotype originated in a man aged 18 to 35 in good health. Some clones in this sample may be carry-over from other donors' samples. This chain uses TRBV10-1 with TRBJ2-7, with D perhaps TRBD2 (5 bases). Sequences were obtained from memory CD4+ T cells from PBMCs. Indicated subset: CD45RA-negative fraction. The CDR3 reads CASSESVGGLYEQYF. CDR3 in DNA: TGCGCCAGCAGTGAGTCGGTGGGCGGGCTCTACGAGCAGTACTTC.